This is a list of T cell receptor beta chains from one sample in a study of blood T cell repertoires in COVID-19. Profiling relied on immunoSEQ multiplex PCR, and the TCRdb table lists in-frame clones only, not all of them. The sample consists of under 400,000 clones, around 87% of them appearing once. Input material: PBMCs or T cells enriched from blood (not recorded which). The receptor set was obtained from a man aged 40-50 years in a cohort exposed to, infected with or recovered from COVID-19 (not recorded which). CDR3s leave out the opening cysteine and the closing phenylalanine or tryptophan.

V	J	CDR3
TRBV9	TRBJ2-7	ASSPSDAYEQY
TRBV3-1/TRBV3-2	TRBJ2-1	ASSQTGEQF
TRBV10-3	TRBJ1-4	AISESTGSTNEKLF
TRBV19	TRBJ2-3	ASSKAISTSGRWGTDTQY
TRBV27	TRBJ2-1	ASSLNPGMDSYNEQF
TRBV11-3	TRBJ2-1	ASSSRLADEQF
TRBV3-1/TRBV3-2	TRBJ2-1	ASGRAGNEQF
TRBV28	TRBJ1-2	ASSSLRSGYT
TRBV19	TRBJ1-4	ASSIPLATNEKLF
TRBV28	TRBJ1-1	ASSMGGSLEAF
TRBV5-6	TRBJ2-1	ASSLLAGGPGEQF
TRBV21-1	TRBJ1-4	ASSKGTGAYEKLF
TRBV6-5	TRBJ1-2	ASSPSTGNYGYT
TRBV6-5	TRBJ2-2	ASSYTGAATGELF
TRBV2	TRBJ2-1	ASSANNEQF
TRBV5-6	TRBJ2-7	ASSTLAETHYEQY
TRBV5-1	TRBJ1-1	ASSSHGQGLPTEAF
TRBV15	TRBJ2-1	ATSIQPSGAYNEQF
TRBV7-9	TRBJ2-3	ASRRAGTSGRSGTDTQY
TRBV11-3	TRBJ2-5	ASSLNRVQETQY
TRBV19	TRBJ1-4	ASSNPRGATNEKLF
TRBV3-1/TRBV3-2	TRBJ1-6	ASSQGTGENSPLH
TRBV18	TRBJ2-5	ASSPFSAREETQY
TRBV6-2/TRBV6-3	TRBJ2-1	ASSYSLASNEQF
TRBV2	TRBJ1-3	ASRPDSGNTIY
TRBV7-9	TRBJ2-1	ASSLGSSGHNEQF
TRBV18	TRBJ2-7	ASSPGTGDEQY
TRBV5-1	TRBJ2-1	ASSLWWRDQYNEQF
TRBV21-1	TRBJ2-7	ASSKSYCSGFSYEQY
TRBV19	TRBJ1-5	ASSPPHRRIRNQPQH
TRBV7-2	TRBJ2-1	ASSLGGGSYNEQF
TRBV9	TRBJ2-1	ASSVGTGSSYNEQF
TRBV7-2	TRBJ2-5	ASSKAFSLWETQY
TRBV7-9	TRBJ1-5	ASSPQGGNQPQH
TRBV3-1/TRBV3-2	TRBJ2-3	ASSQAGAGDTQY
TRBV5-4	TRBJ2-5	ASSLKRQGTLQETQY
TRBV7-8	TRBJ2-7	ASSRDRFYEQY
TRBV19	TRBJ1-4	ASRINREREKLF
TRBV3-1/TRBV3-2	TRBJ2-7	ASSQDQTGTSGYYEQY
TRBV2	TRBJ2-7	ASRPGTGYGEQY
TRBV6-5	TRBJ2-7	ASIPLAGVGEQY
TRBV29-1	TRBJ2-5	SVTPRGQTILYQTQY
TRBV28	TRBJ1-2	ASRPGEGRQYGYT
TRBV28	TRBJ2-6	ASNVGLAGGGANVLT
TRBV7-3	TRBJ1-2	ASSAGQNYGYT
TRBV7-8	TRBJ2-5	ASSHQGQETQY